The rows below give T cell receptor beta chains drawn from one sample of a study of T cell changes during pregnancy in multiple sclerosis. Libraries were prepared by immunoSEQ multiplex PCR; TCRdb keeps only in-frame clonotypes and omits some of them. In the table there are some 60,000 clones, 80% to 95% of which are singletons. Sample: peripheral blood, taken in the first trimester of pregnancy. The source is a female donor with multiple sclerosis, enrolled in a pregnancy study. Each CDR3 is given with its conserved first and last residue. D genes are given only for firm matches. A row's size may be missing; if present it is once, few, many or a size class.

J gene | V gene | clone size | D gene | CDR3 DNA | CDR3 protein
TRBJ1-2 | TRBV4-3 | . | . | TGCGCCAGCAGCCAAGAAGGGGTTTCGAATGGCTACACCTTC | CASSQEGVSNGYTF
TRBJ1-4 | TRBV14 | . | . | TGTGCCAGCAGCCAAGATGGGAGTGCTCTCACTTCGATGGAAAAACTGTTTTTT | CASSQDGSALTSMEKLFF
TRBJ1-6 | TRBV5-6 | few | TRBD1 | TGTGCCAGCAGCTTCGGGACAGGAGACTCACCCCTCCACTTT | CASSFGTGDSPLHF
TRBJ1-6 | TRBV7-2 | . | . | TGTGCCAGCACCCTCAATTCACCCCTCCACTTT | CASTLNSPLHF
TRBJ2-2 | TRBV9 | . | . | TGTGCCAGCAAGGGGACCGGGGAGCTGTTTTTT | CASKGTGELFF
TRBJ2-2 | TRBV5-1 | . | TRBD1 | TGCGCCAGCAGCTTGGGAGGACAGGGCACGAACACCGGGGAGCTGTTTTTT | CASSLGGQGTNTGELFF
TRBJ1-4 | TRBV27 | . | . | TGTGCCAGCAGTTCATACACAGACCCGTCTCTTAATGAAAAACTGTTTTTT | CASSSYTDPSLNEKLFF
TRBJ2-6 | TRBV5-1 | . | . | TGCGCCAGCAGCTTGGGAGGCTCTGGGGCCAACGTCCTGACTTTC | CASSLGGSGANVLTF
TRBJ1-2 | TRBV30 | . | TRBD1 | TGTGCCTGGTGGGGGGACAGCGGCTACACCTTC | CAWWGDSGYTF
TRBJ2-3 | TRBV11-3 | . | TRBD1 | TGTGCCAGCAGCGGCCAGGGACAGGGAAGCACAGATACGCAGTATTTT | CASSGQGQGSTDTQYF
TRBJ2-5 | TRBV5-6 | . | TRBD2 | TGTGCCAGCAGCTTTCTAGCGGTCCAAGAGACCCAGTACTTC | CASSFLAVQETQYF
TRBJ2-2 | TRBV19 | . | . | TGTGCCAGTGATGTACAGGGCGGCGGGGAGCTGTTTTTT | CASDVQGGGELFF
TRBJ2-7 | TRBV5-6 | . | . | TGTGCCAGCAGCTTGCCCCAGGGATCCCCTACCTACGAGCAGTACTTC | CASSLPQGSPTYEQYF
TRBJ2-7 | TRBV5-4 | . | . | TGTGCCAGCAGCTCGGCGGCCGAGCAGTACTTC | CASSSAAEQYF
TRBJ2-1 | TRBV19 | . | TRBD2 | TGTGCCAGTAGTTCGGGACTAGCGGGGGGCCACTACAATGAGCAGTTCTTC | CASSSGLAGGHYNEQFF
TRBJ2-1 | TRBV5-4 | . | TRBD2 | TGTGCCAGCAGCGAGGGACTAGCGGGGTCGAGCGTGTACAATGAGCAGTTCTTC | CASSEGLAGSSVYNEQFF
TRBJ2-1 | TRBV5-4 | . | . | TGTGCCAGCAGTCCCGAGACTAAAATAAACAATGAGCAGTTCTTC | CASSPETKINNEQFF
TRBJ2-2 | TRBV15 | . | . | TGTGCCACCAGCAGAGATAAAGCCCGATTGAACACCGGGGAGCTGTTTTTT | CATSRDKARLNTGELFF
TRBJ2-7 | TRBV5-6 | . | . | TGTGCCAGCAGCTTGGGACAGTACTACGAGCAGTACTTC | CASSLGQYYEQYF
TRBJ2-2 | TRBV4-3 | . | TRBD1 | TGCGCCAGCAGTGGTCCACAGGGGGCATGGACCGGGGAGCTGTTTTTT | CASSGPQGAWTGELFF
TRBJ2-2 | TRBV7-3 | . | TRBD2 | TGTGCCAGCTCCGGGACTAGCGGTGTCGGGGAGCTGTTTTTT | CASSGTSGVGELFF
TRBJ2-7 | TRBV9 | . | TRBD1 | TGTGCCAGCAGCGTAGGGGACAGGGACTACGAGCAGTACTTC | CASSVGDRDYEQYF
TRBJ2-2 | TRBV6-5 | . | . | TGTGCCAGCAGTTACTCGATCTTAGACGGGGAGCTGTTTTTT | CASSYSILDGELFF
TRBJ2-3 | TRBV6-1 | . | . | TGTGCCAGCATCCAGGGGTCAGATACGCAGTATTTT | CASIQGSDTQYF
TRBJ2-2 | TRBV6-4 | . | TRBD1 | TGTGCCAGCAGCGGGGGACAGGGCTACACCGGGGAGCTGTTTTTT | CASSGGQGYTGELFF
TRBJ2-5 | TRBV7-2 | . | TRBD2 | TGTGCCAGCAGCTTAGCCGGAACGGGACTGCGGGGGAACCAAGAGACCCAGTACTTC | CASSLAGTGLRGNQETQYF
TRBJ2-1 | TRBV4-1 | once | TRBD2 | TGCGCCAGCAGCCAAGATCAGCGGGGGGCTGGTGAGCAGTTCTTC | CASSQDQRGAGEQFF
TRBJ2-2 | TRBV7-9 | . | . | TGTGCCAGCAGCCCGGAGGAACAGTATGGGGAGCTGTTTTTT | CASSPEEQYGELFF
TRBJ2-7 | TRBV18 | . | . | TGTGCCAGCTCACCCGACGGGATCTACGAGCAGTACTTC | CASSPDGIYEQYF
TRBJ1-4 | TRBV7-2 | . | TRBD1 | TGTGCCAGCAGCGTCGGGACAGGTCTAAGAGGAAAACTGTTTTTT | CASSVGTGLRGKLFF
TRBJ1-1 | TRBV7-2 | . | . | TGTGCCAGCAGCCTCCGGGTGGCGGTCGAAGCTTTCTTT | CASSLRVAVEAFF
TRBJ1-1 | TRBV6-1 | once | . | TGTGCCAGCAGACAGGGATCCCCGAACACTGAAGCTTTCTTT | CASRQGSPNTEAFF
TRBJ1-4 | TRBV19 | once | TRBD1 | TGTGCCAGCCACCTAGGGACAGAGGGAGAAAAACTGTTTTTT | CASHLGTEGEKLFF
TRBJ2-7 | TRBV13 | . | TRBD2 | TGTGCCAGCAGCGAAAGGACTAGCGGGGGCCGTTCCTCCTACGAGCAGTACTTC | CASSERTSGGRSSYEQYF
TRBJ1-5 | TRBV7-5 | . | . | TGTGTCAGAAGCCCGCTATTTCGACACTGCAATCAGCCCCAGCATTTT | CVRSPLFRHCNQPQHF
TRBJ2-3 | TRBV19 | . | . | TGTGCCAGTAGTATCTGGAGGGATACGCAGTATTTT | CASSIWRDTQYF
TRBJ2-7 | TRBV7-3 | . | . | TGTGCCAGCAGCTTACGACTTACCTACGAGCAGTACTTC | CASSLRLTYEQYF
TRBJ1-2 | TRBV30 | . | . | TGTGCTTCCTCTACCTTCCTTAACTATGGCTACACCTTC | CASSTFLNYGYTF
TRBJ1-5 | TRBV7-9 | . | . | TGTGCCAGCAGCCTGACTCCAGGGGATGGGCAGCCCCAGCATTTT | CASSLTPGDGQPQHF
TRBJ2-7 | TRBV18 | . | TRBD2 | TGTGCCAGCTCACCACCGGCTAGCGGGGGATCCGAGCAGTACTTC | CASSPPASGGSEQYF
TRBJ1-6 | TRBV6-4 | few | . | TGTGCCAGCAGTCAGGGTGAGATGGATAATTCACCCCTCCACTTT | CASSQGEMDNSPLHF
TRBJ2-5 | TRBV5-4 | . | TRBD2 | TGTGCCAGCAGCTTGATAGCGGGGGACCAAGAGACCCAGTACTTC | CASSLIAGDQETQYF
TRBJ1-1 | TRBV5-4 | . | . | TGTGCCAGCAGCCCAGGGGTACGGAACACTGAAGCTTTCTTT | CASSPGVRNTEAFF
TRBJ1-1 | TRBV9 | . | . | TGTGCCAGCAGCGAGAAACAGGGTAGGGACACTGAAGCTTTCTTT | CASSEKQGRDTEAFF
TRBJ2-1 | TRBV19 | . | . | TGTGCCAGTAGTATAGGTGGGGGGTACAATGAGCAGTTCTTC | CASSIGGGYNEQFF
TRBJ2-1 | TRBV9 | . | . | TGTGCCAGCAGCGTAGCGGGGACTGCTTACAATGAGCAGTTCTTC | CASSVAGTAYNEQFF
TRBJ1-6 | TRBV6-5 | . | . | TGTGCCAGCAGTCAGCAACAGGGTTATAATTCACCCCTCCACTTT | CASSQQQGYNSPLHF
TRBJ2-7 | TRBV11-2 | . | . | TGTGCCAGCAGCTTACCCCTGGCCTCCTACGAGCAGTACTTC | CASSLPLASYEQYF
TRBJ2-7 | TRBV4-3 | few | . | TGCGCCAGCGCGTCGCCGGGGGTACCAATTACGAAGCAGTACTTC | CASASPGVPITKQYF
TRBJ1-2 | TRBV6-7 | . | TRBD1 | TGTGCCAGCAGTTACTTCGGACAGGGAAGGGGGACCTTC | CASSYFGQGRGTF
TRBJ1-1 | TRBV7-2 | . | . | TGTGCCAGCAGCTCGGAGGCAGTGGGCATCAGAAACACTGAAGCTTTCTTT | CASSSEAVGIRNTEAFF